The source of this T cell receptor beta chain is a study of CD8 T cells in Susac syndrome. The T cells that were sequenced for TCR beta were CD8+ and CD4+ cells from blood. After extraction with the RNeasy kit, roughly 0.45 to 1 ug of the RNA was reverse transcribed using random hexamers. TCRdb reprocessed the immunoSEQ multiplex PCR reads with MiXCR, giving one entry per CDR3 protein. The data hold over 15,000 distinct CDR3 sequences, with 85% to 95% observed a single time. The clonotype comes from a human donor in good health. The sequenced sample consisted of CD8+ T cells from PBMCs.

For the CDR3, the DNA is TGTGCCAGCAAAGGACCCCTGGACAGGGACAATGAGCAGTTCTTC. It codes for CASKGPLDRDNEQFF. The chain employs TRBV28 and TRBJ2-1, with 8 nucleotides matching TRBD1. Per germline, CDR1 MDHEN and CDR2 SYDVKM. The CDR3 extends over 15 amino acids. V lost 7 bases to trimming and J lost 5 bases; unmatched junction nucleotides: 10.